The 30 T cell receptor beta chains listed next were all sequenced from one sample in a study of T cell responses to AZD1222 COVID-19 vaccine. TCRdb's table, derived via immunoSEQ multiplex PCR, lists solely in-frame clones and lacks some. The sample consists of around 100,000 clones, over 75% of them appearing once. Sequenced here: peripheral blood, sampled on day 0 of AZD1222 vaccination. The receptors stem from an adult in good health.

V is TRBV25-1 and J is TRBJ1-1; TRBD1 aligns across 9 bases. V lost 7 bases and J lost 5; bases outside the gene matches: 11. Looked up from germline, CDR1 is MGHDK and CDR2 is SYGVNS. This CDR3 has 15 residues. The CDR3, as DNA: TGTGCCAGCACCCCCCGGGGACAGGGAAATACTGAAGCTTTCTTT. This encodes CASTPRGQGNTEAFF.

The rearrangement uses TRBV19 and TRBJ1-2, with 8 positions matching TRBD1. This CDR3 spans 14 amino acids. V was pared by 5 bases and J by 8 bases, with 10 bases of the junction left unmatched. Germline assignment: CDR1 LNHDA and CDR2 SQIVND (reference sequence). CDR3 in amino acids: CASSPIQGARGYTF. The CDR3 DNA follows: TGTGCCAGTAGTCCAATTCAGGGGGCTCGGGGCTACACCTTC.

The chain couples TRBV11-3 to TRBJ2-2, with D unclear. CDR1 is SGHNT, CDR2 YENEEA, per germline. The CDR3 has 15 amino acids. Trimming removed 1 base from V and 2 bases from J, with 8 bases in between. CDR3 in DNA: TGTGCCAGCAGCTTAGTGGGAACAAACACCGGGGAGCTGTTTTTT. Translated: CASSLVGTNTGELFF. Using reference TRBV11-3 and TRBJ2-2 for the parts outside the CDR3, the full variable domain is EAGVVQSPRYKIIEKKQPVAFWCNPISGHNTLYWYLQNLGQGPELLIRYENEEAVDDSQLPKDRFSAERLKGVDSTLKIQPAELGDSAVYLCASSLVGTNTGELFFGEGSRLTVL.

This chain links TRBV6-2 or TRBV6-3 with TRBJ2-7; D might be TRBD1 (6 bases). V shed 0 bases and J shed 2 bases, with 17 bases lying between them. The CDR3 has 17 amino acids. Germline V gene lookup returns CDR1 MNHEY and CDR2 SVGEGT. DNA of the CDR3: TGTGCCAGCAGTTACTCGACTACCGGGACATATGCCTACGAGCAGTACTTC. Protein product: CASSYSTTGTYAYEQYF.

DNA of the CDR3: TGCGCCAGCAGCTTGAATCTAGCGGGAGAGCGGGGGACCCAGTACTTC. It encodes CASSLNLAGERGTQYF. The genes are TRBV5-1 and TRBJ2-5; 10 bases match TRBD2. V gave up 1 base and J gave up 7 bases; unmatched junction bases: 10. CDR3 length: 16 amino acids. CDR1 and CDR2 from the germline V gene are SGHRS and YFSETQ.

This clone was counted a single time. The CDR3 nucleotides read TGTGCCAGTAGAGCCGGGGCGAACACTGAAGCTTTCTTT. It encodes CASRAGANTEAFF. The chain joins TRBV19 to TRBJ1-1; perhaps TRBD1 as D (5 bases). The CDR3 is 13 residues long. V was clipped by 6 bases and J by 1 base, with 9 bases between them. In germline, CDR1 is LNHDA, CDR2 SQIVND (reference sequence). Using reference TRBV19 and TRBJ1-1 for the parts outside the CDR3, the full variable domain is DGGITQSPKYLFRKEGQNVTLSCEQNLNHDAMYWYRQDPGQGLRLIYYSQIVNDFQKGDIAEGYSVSREKKESFPLTVTSAQKNPTAFYLCASRAGANTEAFFGQGTRLTVV.

The V call is TRBV7-3, the J call TRBJ2-2; tentatively, D is TRBD2 (5 bases). The CDR3 runs 13 residues. The germline V gene has CDR1 SGHTA and CDR2 FQGTGA. Trimming left V 5 bases short and J 6 bases short, with 10 bases between. This CDR3 reads CASSPREAGELFF. The CDR3 bases are TGTGCCAGCAGCCCCCGGGAAGCCGGGGAGCTGTTTTTT.

This clone was picked up a small number of times. This chain joins TRBV6-6 and TRBJ1-2, with a possible D match to TRBD1 (5 bases). The CDR3 spans 11 residues. Germline CDR1 reads MNHNY; CDR2 reads SVGAGI (reference sequence). Trimming left V 6 bases short and J 8 bases short, with 10 bases between. In DNA, the CDR3 is TGTGCCAGCAGCCCCGGGGACGGCTACACCTTC. Encoded protein: CASSPGDGYTF.

This chain connects TRBV10-3 to TRBJ1-2; a possible D gene is TRBD1 (6 bases). CDR3 length: 13 residues. Germline V lookup: CDR1 ENHRY, CDR2 SYGVKD. Trimming shortened V by 6 bases and J by 3 bases, and 11 bases separated the two germline ends. CDR3 amino acids: CAISSQGDYGYTF. The DNA for the CDR3 is TGTGCCATCAGCTCACAGGGTGACTATGGCTACACCTTC.

The chain joins TRBV5-1 to TRBJ1-4, with no clear D. This CDR3 is 18 amino acids long. In germline, CDR1 is SGHRS, CDR2 YFSETQ. V was pared by 0 bases and J by 0 bases, with 15 bases between. DNA of the CDR3: TGCGCCAGCAGCTTGGCGAGAACCTCTGGTACAACTAATGAAAAACTGTTTTTT. As protein: CASSLARTSGTTNEKLFF.

The J gene is TRBJ2-3, the V gene TRBV6-2 or TRBV6-3; D is ambiguous. The CDR3 covers 12 residues. Germline V gene lookup returns CDR1 MNHEY and CDR2 SVGEGT. With 4 bases removed from V and 0 bases from J, the gap between germline ends came to 2 bases. CDR3 in amino acids: CASSSSTDTQYF. As DNA, the CDR3 is TGTGCCAGCAGTTCCAGCACAGATACGCAGTATTTT.

V and J are TRBV7-2 and TRBJ2-5; D tentatively reads TRBD1 or TRBD2 (5 bases each). The CDR3 runs to 15 residues. In germline, CDR1 is SGHTA, CDR2 FQGNSA. V shed 3 bases and J shed 5 bases, with 16 bases lying between them. The CDR3 sequence is CASSFGAPRGETQYF. The CDR3 DNA reads TGTGCCAGCAGCTTCGGGGCACCGAGAGGGGAGACCCAGTACTTC.

This chain connects TRBV6-5 to TRBJ2-3; a weak D match, TRBD1 (5 bases). The CDR3 is 13 residues long. The ends were cut back, 5 bases at V and 2 bases at J, with 8 bases in the middle. Germline values: CDR1 MNHEY, CDR2 SVGAGI. In DNA form, the CDR3 reads TGTGCCAGCAGTCTGGACAACACAGATACGCAGTATTTT. This gives the protein CASSLDNTDTQYF.

The chain has TRBV12-3 or TRBV12-4 and TRBJ2-5; D gene unclear. This CDR3 is 13 amino acids long. V shed 2 bases and J shed 5 bases, with 9 bases lying between them. CDR3 amino acids: CASSLPQDETQYF. Written as DNA, the CDR3 is TGTGCCAGCAGTTTACCGCAGGACGAGACCCAGTACTTC.

This clone was picked up one time. Because the CDR3 is missing its conserved closing phenylalanine or tryptophan, this is likely a read error. The limits of the CDR3 on the DNA are not certain, so only TCRdb's listed CDR3 is given. The V and J genes are TRBV2 and TRBJ1-2. Germline V gene sequence: CDR1 SNHLY, CDR2 FYNNEI. A total of 11 residues make up the CDR3, ends included. CDR3 amino acids: CASSDLTDAAL.

The rearrangement uses TRBV7-9 and TRBJ1-3, with unresolved D. Germline V CDR1 and CDR2: SEHNR, FQNEAQ (reference sequence). This CDR3 spans 15 amino acids. The V end lost 0 bases, the J end lost 4 bases, and 10 bases lay between the germline ends. CDR3 protein: CASSLATGGGNTIYF. The CDR3, as DNA: TGTGCCAGCAGCTTAGCGACCGGCGGAGGAAACACCATATATTTT.

This clone has more than one count but fewer than ten. The V gene is TRBV5-5, the J gene TRBJ1-1; 7 bases agree with TRBD1. Germline V lookup: CDR1 SGHKS, CDR2 YYEKEE (reference sequence). The CDR3 has 15 residues. V dropped 2 bases and J dropped 2; count of bases not matched to a gene: 6. CDR3 protein: CASSLGQVGNTEAFF. CDR3 coding DNA: TGTGCCAGCAGCTTAGGACAGGTTGGTAACACTGAAGCTTTCTTT.

The rearrangement joins TRBV24-1 to TRBJ2-1, with D tentatively TRBD2 (5 bases). CDR1 is KGHDR, CDR2 SFDVKD, per germline. Trimming removed 5 bases at V and 2 bases at J, with 12 bases between. This CDR3 contains 15 residues. The CDR3 DNA sequence: TGTGCCACCAGTGCCTTACTAGGACCCTACAATGAGCAGTTCTTC. Translating gives CATSALLGPYNEQFF.

The chain is built from TRBV4-3 and TRBJ2-7; 10 bases align to TRBD2. The CDR3 spans 15 residues. V was pared by 1 base and J by 4 bases, with 4 bases of the junction left unmatched. The germline CDR1 and CDR2 sequences are LGHNA and YSLEER. CDR3 coding DNA: TGCGCCAGCAGCCAAGGGGCTAGCGGGAGTTACGAGCAGTACTTC. Its protein is CASSQGASGSYEQYF.

CDR3 sequence reads: CASSFGRGRETQYF. The CDR3 DNA reads TGCGCCAGCAGCTTCGGACGGGGGCGAGAGACCCAGTACTTC. The genes are TRBV5-1 and TRBJ2-5; the D gene could be TRBD1 or TRBD2 (6 bases each). The CDR3 length is 14 residues. Germline CDR1 and CDR2: SGHRS and YFSETQ. Trimming removed 2 bases at V and 4 bases at J, with 12 bases between. Supplemented by reference TRBV5-1 and TRBJ2-5, the full variable domain reads KAGVTQTPRYLIKTRGQQVTLSCSPISGHRSVSWYQQTPGQGLQFLFEYFSETQRNKGNFPGRFSGRQFSNSRSEMNVSTLELGDSALYLCASSFGRGRETQYFGPGTRLLVL.

This rearrangement joins TRBV6-6 to TRBJ2-7, with 9 bases identical to TRBD1. V gave up 5 bases and J gave up 2 bases; unmatched junction bases: 13. CDR3 size: 17 residues. Germline V CDR1 and CDR2: MNHNY, SVGAGI (reference sequence). In DNA form, the CDR3 reads TGTGCCAGCAGTCGGGCGGCGACAGGGGGTTACACCTACGAGCAGTACTTC. As protein: CASSRAATGGYTYEQYF.

This clone was counted only a few times. The chain is built from TRBV4-2 and TRBJ2-7; 11 bases match TRBD2. The length of the CDR3 is 16 residues. Germline CDR1 is LGHNA and CDR2 is YNFKEQ. V lost 4 bases, J lost 1 base, and 6 bases stayed unmatched. The CDR3 loop reads CASSPGLAGGSYEQYF. DNA of the CDR3: TGTGCCAGCAGCCCAGGGCTAGCGGGAGGTTCCTACGAGCAGTACTTC.

V and J are TRBV11-1 and TRBJ2-1, with D perhaps matching TRBD1 (5 bases). CDR3 length: 13 residues. V shed 1 base and J shed 4 bases, with 5 bases lying between them. CDR1 SGHAT and CDR2 FQDESV come from the germline V gene (reference sequence). CDR3 in DNA: TGTGCCAGCAGCTTAGGACAGTACAATGAGCAGTTCTTC. It encodes CASSLGQYNEQFF.

This chain uses TRBV4-2 with TRBJ2-3; 9 nucleotides line up with TRBD2. Losses at the gene ends were 5 bases for V and 4 bases for J; bases not matched to a gene: 13. CDR1 LGHNA and CDR2 YNFKEQ come from the germline V gene. The CDR3 is made up of 17 amino acids. This CDR3 is CASSTSAAGGGSDTQYF. The CDR3 bases are TGTGCCAGCAGCACCTCAGCGGCGGGGGGGGGATCAGATACGCAGTATTTT.

For this clone: The junction differs from germline at one of its ends, possibly a read error. The rearrangement links TRBV12-3 or TRBV12-4 to TRBJ2-1; a possible D gene is TRBD2 (5 bases). The CDR3 covers 12 residues. The CDR3 coding sequence is TGTGCCAGCAGTTTCGACTACCATGAGCAGTTCTTC. Its protein is CASSFDYHEQFF.

As DNA, the CDR3 is TGTGCCAGCAGCCCGGGGACAGCGAACACTGAAGCTTTCTTT. Translated: CASSPGTANTEAFF. This chain joins TRBV5-5 and TRBJ1-1; 7 bases are shared with TRBD1. Germline V gives CDR1 SGHKS, CDR2 YYEKEE (reference sequence). This CDR3 is 14 amino acids long. V gave up 4 bases and J gave up 1 base; unmatched junction bases: 4.

This rearrangement joins TRBV6-5 to TRBJ1-3, with D unresolved. The CDR3 loop spans 12 amino acids. V shed 8 bases and J shed 2 bases, with 7 bases lying between them. CDR1 is MNHEY and CDR2 is SVGAGI in the germline V gene. The CDR3 here is CASLSTGNTIYF. The CDR3, as DNA: TGTGCCAGCCTCAGTACTGGAAACACCATATATTTT.

The rearrangement links TRBV6-6 to TRBJ1-2; D gene ambiguous. V lost 5 bases to trimming and J lost 3 bases, with 10 bases between them. Germline-derived CDR1 and CDR2 are MNHNY and SVGAGI (reference sequence). This CDR3 comprises 13 residues. In DNA form, the CDR3 reads TGTGCCAGCAGTCCTCAGGTTGACTATGGCTACACCTTC. Its protein is CASSPQVDYGYTF.

The chain recombines TRBV6-4 with TRBJ2-5, with a tentative D call TRBD2 (5 bases). Per germline, CDR1 MRHNA and CDR2 SNTAGT. The CDR3 runs to 15 residues. The V and J ends lost 6 bases and 2 bases respectively, with 16 bases between them. For the CDR3, the DNA is TGTGCCAGCAGAAGGTTGCGGGCGCCGCAAGAGACCCAGTACTTC. Protein product: CASRRLRAPQETQYF.

The rearrangement uses TRBV29-1 and TRBJ2-7, with D unresolved. CDR3 length: 15 amino acids. In germline, CDR1 is SQVTM, CDR2 ANQGSEA. Trimming removed 0 bases from V and 2 bases from J, with 14 bases in between. CDR3 in DNA: TGCAGCGTTGAAGATAGCCACTCAAGACCCTACGAGCAGTACTTC. Protein product: CSVEDSHSRPYEQYF.